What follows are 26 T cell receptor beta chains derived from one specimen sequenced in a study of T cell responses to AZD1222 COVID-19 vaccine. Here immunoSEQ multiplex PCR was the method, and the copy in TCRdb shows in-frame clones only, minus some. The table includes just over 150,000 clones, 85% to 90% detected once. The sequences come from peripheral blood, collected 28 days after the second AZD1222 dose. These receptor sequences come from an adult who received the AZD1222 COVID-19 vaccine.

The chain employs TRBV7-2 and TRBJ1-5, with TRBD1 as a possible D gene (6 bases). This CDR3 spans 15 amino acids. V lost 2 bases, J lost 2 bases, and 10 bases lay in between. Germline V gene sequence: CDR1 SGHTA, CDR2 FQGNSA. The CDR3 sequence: CASSLRPGGNQPQHF. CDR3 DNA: TGTGCCAGCAGCTTAAGGCCAGGGGGCAATCAGCCCCAGCATTTT.

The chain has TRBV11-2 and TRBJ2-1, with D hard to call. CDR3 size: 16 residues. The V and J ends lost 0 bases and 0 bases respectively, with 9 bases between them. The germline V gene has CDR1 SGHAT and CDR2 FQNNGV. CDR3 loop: CASSLEGAASYNEQFF. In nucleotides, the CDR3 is TGTGCCAGCAGCTTAGAGGGCGCGGCCTCCTACAATGAGCAGTTCTTC.

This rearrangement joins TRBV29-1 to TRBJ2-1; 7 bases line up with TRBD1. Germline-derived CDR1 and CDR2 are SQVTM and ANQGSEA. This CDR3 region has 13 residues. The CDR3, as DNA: TGCACCATCAGAAGGGACAGCTACAATGAGCAGTTCTTC. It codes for CTIRRDSYNEQFF.

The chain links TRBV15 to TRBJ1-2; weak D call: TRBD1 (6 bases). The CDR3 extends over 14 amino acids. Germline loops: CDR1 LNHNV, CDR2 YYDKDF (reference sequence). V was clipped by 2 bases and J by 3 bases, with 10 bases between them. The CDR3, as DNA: TGTGCCACCAGCAGACTACGGACAGACTATGGCTACACCTTC. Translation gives CATSRLRTDYGYTF.

The CDR3 is CASSTGGTEAFF. In DNA, the CDR3 is TGCGCCAGCAGCACGGGGGGCACTGAAGCTTTCTTT. This chain connects TRBV5-1 to TRBJ1-1; weak D call: TRBD1 (5 bases). Trimming shortened V by 4 bases and J by 4 bases, and 8 bases separated the two germline ends. CDR1 and CDR2 (germline): SGHRS, YFSETQ. This CDR3 region has 12 residues.

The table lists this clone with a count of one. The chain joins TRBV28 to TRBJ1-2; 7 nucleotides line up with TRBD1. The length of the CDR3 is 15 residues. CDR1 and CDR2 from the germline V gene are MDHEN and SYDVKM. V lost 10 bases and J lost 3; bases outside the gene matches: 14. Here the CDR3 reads CATPSRGGYDYGYTF. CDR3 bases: TGTGCCACCCCTAGTAGAGGGGGCTACGACTATGGCTACACCTTC.

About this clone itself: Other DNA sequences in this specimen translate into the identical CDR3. CDR3 region: CSVRLGQETQYF. In DNA, the CDR3 is TGCAGCGTTCGCTTGGGCCAAGAGACCCAGTACTTC. The genes are TRBV29-1 and TRBJ2-5; D is undetermined. V lost 5 bases to trimming and J lost 1 base, with 8 bases between them. The CDR3 contains 12 residues. Germline CDR1 reads SQVTM; CDR2 reads ANQGSEA.

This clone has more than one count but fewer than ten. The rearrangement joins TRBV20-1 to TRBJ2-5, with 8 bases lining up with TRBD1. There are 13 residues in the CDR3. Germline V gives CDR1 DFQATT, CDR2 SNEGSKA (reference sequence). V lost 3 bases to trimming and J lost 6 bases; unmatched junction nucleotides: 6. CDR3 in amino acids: CSASFRGLKTQYF. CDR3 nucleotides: TGCAGTGCTAGTTTCAGGGGGCTGAAGACCCAGTACTTC.

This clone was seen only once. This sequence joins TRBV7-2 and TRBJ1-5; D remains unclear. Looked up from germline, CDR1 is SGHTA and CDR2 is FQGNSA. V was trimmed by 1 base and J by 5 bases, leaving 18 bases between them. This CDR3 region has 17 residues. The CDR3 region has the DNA TGTGCCAGCAGCTTAGGGGGTAGGTCATGGGCTTATCAGCCCCAGCATTTT. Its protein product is CASSLGGRSWAYQPQHF.

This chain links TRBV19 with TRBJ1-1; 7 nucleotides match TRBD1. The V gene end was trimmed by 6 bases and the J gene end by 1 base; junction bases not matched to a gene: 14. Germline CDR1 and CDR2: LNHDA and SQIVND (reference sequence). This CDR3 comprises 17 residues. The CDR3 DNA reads TGTGCCAGTAGCGAACAGGGGCATGTTTGGAAGAACACTGAAGCTTTCTTT. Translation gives CASSEQGHVWKNTEAFF. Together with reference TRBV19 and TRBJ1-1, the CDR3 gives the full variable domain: DGGITQSPKYLFRKEGQNVTLSCEQNLNHDAMYWYRQDPGQGLRLIYYSQIVNDFQKGDIAEGYSVSREKKESFPLTVTSAQKNPTAFYLCASSEQGHVWKNTEAFFGQGTRLTVV.

The CDR3 is CASSLSQGVRDGETQYF. CDR3 sequence (DNA): TGTGCCAGCAGCTTATCCCAGGGGGTAAGGGATGGAGAGACCCAGTACTTC. The chain joins TRBV7-3 to TRBJ2-5; 7 bases fit TRBD1. Germline assignment: CDR1 SGHTA and CDR2 FQGTGA. The CDR3 consists of 17 residues. Trimming cost V 2 bases and J 4 bases; bases outside gene matches: 13.

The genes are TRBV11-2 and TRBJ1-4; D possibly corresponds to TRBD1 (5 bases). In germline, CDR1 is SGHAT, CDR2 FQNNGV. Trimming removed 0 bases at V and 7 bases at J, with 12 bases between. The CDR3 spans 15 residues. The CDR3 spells CASSLEGGVSEKLFF. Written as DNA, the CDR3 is TGTGCCAGCAGCTTAGAGGGAGGGGTTAGTGAAAAACTGTTTTTT.

CDR3 bases: TGCGCCAGCAGCCGCGGTTTTCGGGATGAAGAGACCCAGTACTTC. Protein product: CASSRGFRDEETQYF. The chain uses TRBV5-1 and TRBJ2-5; possible D gene TRBD2, 5 bases. The CDR3 is made up of 15 amino acids. The germline V gene encodes CDR1 SGHRS and CDR2 YFSETQ. V was cut by 4 bases and J by 3 bases, with 16 bases left in between.

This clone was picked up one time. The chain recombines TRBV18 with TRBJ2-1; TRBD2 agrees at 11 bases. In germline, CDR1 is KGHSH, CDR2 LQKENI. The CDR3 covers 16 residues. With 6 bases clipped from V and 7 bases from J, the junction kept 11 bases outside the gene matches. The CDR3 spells CASSRAIIAGGNEQFF. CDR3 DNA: TGTGCCAGCTCCCGAGCCATTATAGCGGGAGGGAATGAGCAGTTCTTC.

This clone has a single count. The CDR3 is CAISEGGGAVRQFF. The CDR3 DNA sequence: TGTGCCATCAGTGAAGGAGGGGGGGCTGTGAGGCAGTTCTTC. The gene calls are TRBV10-3 and TRBJ2-1; tentative D call: TRBD2 (7 bases). This CDR3 has 14 residues. Germline assignment: CDR1 ENHRY and CDR2 SYGVKD. V gave up 3 bases and J gave up 12 bases, with 18 bases separating them.

The CDR3 is CASSLAVGLARAREFF. CDR3 in DNA: TGTGCCAGCAGCTTGGCAGTCGGACTAGCGCGGGCGAGGGAGTTCTTC. The rearrangement joins TRBV5-5 to TRBJ2-1; 9 nucleotides line up with TRBD2. Unmatched junction bases numbered 15, after V lost 0 bases and J lost 14 bases. Germline V gene sequence: CDR1 SGHKS, CDR2 YYEKEE (reference sequence). This CDR3 spans 16 amino acids.

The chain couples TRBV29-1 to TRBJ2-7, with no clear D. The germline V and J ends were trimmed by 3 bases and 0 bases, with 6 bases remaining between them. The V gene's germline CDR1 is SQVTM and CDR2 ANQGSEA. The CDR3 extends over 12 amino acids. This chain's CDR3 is CSVEGLSYEQYF. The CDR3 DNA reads TGCAGCGTTGAGGGTCTCTCCTACGAGCAGTACTTC.

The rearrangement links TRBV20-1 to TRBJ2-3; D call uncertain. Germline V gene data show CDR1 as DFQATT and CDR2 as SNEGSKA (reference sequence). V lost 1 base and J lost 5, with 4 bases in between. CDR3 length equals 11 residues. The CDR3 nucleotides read TGCAGTGCTAGAGTCGAAGATACGCAGTATTTT. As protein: CSARVEDTQYF.

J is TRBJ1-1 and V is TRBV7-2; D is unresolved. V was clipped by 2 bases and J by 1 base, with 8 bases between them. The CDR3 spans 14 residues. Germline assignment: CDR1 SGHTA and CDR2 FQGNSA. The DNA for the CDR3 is TGTGCCAGCAGCTTAATTCCTGGGAACACTGAAGCTTTCTTT. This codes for CASSLIPGNTEAFF.

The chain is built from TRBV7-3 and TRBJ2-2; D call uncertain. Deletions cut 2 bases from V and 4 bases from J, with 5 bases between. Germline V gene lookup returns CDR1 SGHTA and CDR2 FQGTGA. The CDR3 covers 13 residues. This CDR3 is CASSLQITGELFF. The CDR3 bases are TGTGCCAGCAGCTTACAAATCACCGGGGAGCTGTTTTTT.

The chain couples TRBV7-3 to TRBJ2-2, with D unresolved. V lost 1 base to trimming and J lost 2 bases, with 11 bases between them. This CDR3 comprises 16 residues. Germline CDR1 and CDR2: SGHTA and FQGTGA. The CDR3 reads CASSLNPNPNTGELFF. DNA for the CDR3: TGTGCCAGCAGCTTAAATCCGAACCCTAACACCGGGGAGCTGTTTTTT.

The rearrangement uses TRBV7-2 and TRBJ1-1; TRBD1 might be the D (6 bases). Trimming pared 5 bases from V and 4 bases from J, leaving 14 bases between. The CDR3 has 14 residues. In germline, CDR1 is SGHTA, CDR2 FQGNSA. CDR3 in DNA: TGTGCCAGCAGCCCTGGGGGGCTGGGCACTGAAGCTTTCTTT. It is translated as CASSPGGLGTEAFF.

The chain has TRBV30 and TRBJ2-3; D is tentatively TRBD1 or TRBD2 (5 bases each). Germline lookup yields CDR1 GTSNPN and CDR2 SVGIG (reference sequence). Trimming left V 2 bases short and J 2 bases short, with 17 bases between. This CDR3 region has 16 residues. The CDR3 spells CAWSSGGGHFTDTQYF. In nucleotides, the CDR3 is TGTGCCTGGAGTAGTGGAGGTGGACACTTCACAGATACGCAGTATTTT.

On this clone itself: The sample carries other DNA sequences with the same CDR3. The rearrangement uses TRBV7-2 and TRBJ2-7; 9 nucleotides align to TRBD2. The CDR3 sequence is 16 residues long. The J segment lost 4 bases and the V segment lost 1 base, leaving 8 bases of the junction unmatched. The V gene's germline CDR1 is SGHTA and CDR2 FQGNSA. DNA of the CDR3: TGTGCCAGCAGCTTAGGGGCTAGCGGGACCCCTTACGAGCAGTACTTC. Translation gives CASSLGASGTPYEQYF. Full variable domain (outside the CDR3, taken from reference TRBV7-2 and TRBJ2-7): GAGVSQSPSNKVTEKGKDVELRCDPISGHTALYWYRQSLGQGLEFLIYFQGNSAPDKSGLPSDRFSAERTGGSVSTLTIQRTQQEDSAVYLCASSLGASGTPYEQYFGPGTRLTVT.

In DNA form, the CDR3 reads TGTGCCATCAGTGAAGGGGGGGATAGCAATCAGCCCCAGCATTTT. Translation: CAISEGGDSNQPQHF. The chain uses TRBV10-3 and TRBJ1-5; D is possibly TRBD1 (6 bases). The CDR3 is made up of 15 amino acids. CDR1 and CDR2 (germline): ENHRY, SYGVKD. The V gene lost 3 bases and the J gene lost 0 bases, with 9 bases spanning the gap.

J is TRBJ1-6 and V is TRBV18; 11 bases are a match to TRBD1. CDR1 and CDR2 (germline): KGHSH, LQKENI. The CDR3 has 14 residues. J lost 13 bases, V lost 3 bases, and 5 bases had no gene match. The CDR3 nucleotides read TGTGCCAGCTCACCGGGACAGGGGGTGTCTCCCCTCCACTTT. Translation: CASSPGQGVSPLHF.